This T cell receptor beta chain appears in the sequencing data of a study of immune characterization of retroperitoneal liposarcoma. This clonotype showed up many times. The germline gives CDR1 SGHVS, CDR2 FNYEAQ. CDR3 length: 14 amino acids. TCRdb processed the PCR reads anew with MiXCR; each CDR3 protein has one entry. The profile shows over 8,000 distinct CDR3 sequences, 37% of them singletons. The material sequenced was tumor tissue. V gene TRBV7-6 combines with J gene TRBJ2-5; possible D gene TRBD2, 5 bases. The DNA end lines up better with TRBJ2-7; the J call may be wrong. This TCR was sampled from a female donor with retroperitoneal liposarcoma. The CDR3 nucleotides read TGTGCCAGCAGCTTAGAGGTACGGGGATACGAGCAGTACTTC. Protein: CASSLEVRGYEQYF.